This T cell receptor beta chain was observed in a study of blood T cell repertoires in COVID-19. Study-level information: Donors in the United States, Italy and Spain gave samples during acute or convalescent COVID-19. T cells, B-cell-depleted T cells, or PBMCs provided the cDNA or gDNA that served as material.

This clone was found a few times. The CDR3 loop spans 15 amino acids. V shed 2 bases and J shed 7 bases, with 12 bases lying between them. Germline CDR1 reads MNHNY; CDR2 reads SVGAGI (reference sequence). Methods used by the authors: The authors estimated nucleated cell counts from reference gene primer amplification. Sequenced by immunoSEQ multiplex PCR; TCRdb stores in-frame clones only, minus some. For V, J and clone size, that table is used; D and trimming come from the DNA. The repertoire consists of more than 85,000 clones, with 80% to 90% occurring once and the leading ten covering about 18%. Material for sequencing was peripheral blood. The chain has TRBV6-6 and TRBJ1-6; D not resolved. The clonotype originates from a human donor in a cohort sampled during active COVID-19. The CDR3 DNA sequence: TGTGCCAGCAGTTACCGCCGGGAAGACAATTCACCCCTCCACTTT. Amino acid sequence: CASSYRREDNSPLHF.